Below, 8 T cell receptor beta chains from the same sample are listed, as sequenced in a study of blood T cells in healthy people across ages. It was with a sample-barcoded 5' primer and a J-beta primer mix that a second PCR of roughly 6 to 12 cycles was run. TCRdb re-analysed the 5' RACE reads in MiXCR, keeping a single row per CDR3 protein. The data contain fewer than 900,000 distinct CDR3 sequences, roughly 40% of them seen just once; the ten biggest clones take up over 10%. Sequencing used blood. The receptor set was obtained from a man aged 18-30 years in good health.

The rearrangement links TRBV29-1 to TRBJ1-2; a possible D gene is TRBD1 (5 bases). The CDR3 spans 13 residues. V shed 8 bases and J shed 4 bases, with 17 bases lying between them. Germline V CDR1 and CDR2: SQVTM, ANQGSEA. DNA for the CDR3: TGCAGCTCCAGGCCCGGGGACGGCTATGGCTACACCTTC. This encodes CSSRPGDGYGYTF.

The rearrangement joins TRBV12-3 or TRBV12-4 to TRBJ1-1; TRBD1 is a possible D gene (5 bases). The V and J ends lost 6 bases and 1 base respectively, with 15 bases between them. The CDR3 contains 15 residues. The CDR3 DNA reads as TGTGCCAGCAGCCGTCAACAGGTCCGGAACACTGAAGCTTTCTTT. This encodes CASSRQQVRNTEAFF.

J is TRBJ2-1 and V is TRBV7-9; D is perhaps TRBD2 (6 bases). Germline-derived CDR1 and CDR2 are SEHNR and FQNEAQ (reference sequence). Trimming left V 5 bases short and J 4 bases short, with 18 bases between. This CDR3 has 16 amino acids. This CDR3 is CASSPEGRRAYNEQFF. CDR3 in DNA: TGTGCCAGCAGCCCAGAGGGGAGGAGGGCTTACAATGAGCAGTTCTTC.

V gene TRBV29-1 combines with J gene TRBJ1-1; no reliable D call. This CDR3 region has 11 residues. Trimming stripped 5 bases from V and 2 bases from J, with 6 bases between. The germline CDR1 and CDR2 sequences are SQVTM and ANQGSEA. DNA for the CDR3: TGCAGCGTTACCTATAACACTGAAGCTTTCTTT. Its translation: CSVTYNTEAFF.

This chain links TRBV12-3 or TRBV12-4 with TRBJ2-2; no firm D call. Between the trimmed V and J ends, which lost 0 bases and 1 base, there was a span of 6 bases. The CDR3 length is 15 residues. CDR3 DNA: TGTGCCAGCAGTTTAGCTAGTAGGAACACCGGGGAGCTGTTTTTT. Protein product: CASSLASRNTGELFF.

On this clonotype: A much larger clone sits a single nucleotide away, making a read error possible. The gene calls are TRBV12-3 or TRBV12-4 and TRBJ2-3; possible D gene TRBD1, 5 bases. The CDR3 totals 17 residues. V lost 6 bases, J lost 4 bases, and 23 bases lay in between. DNA for the CDR3: TGTGCCAGCAGCCAAATTCCTCGACAGCTTCGCGCAGATACGCAGTATTTT. It codes for CASSQIPRQLRADTQYF.

This clonotype was seen more than once but under ten times. The genes are TRBV7-9 and TRBJ1-4, with D hard to call. Germline CDR1 is SEHNR and CDR2 is FQNEAQ (reference sequence). V dropped 2 bases and J dropped 15 bases, with 10 bases sitting between them. The CDR3 runs to 11 residues. The CDR3 DNA is TGTGCCAGCAGCTTAAAACAGCTCTTGTTTTTT. The encoded protein is CASSLKQLLFF.

This clonotype was found many times. The chain is built from TRBV4-1 and TRBJ1-2, with 7 bases matching TRBD1. Trimming cost V 3 bases and J 4 bases; bases outside gene matches: 8. The CDR3 sequence is 15 residues long. Germline loops: CDR1 MGHRA, CDR2 YSYEKL. Here the CDR3 reads CASSQADRNLYGYTF. Here the CDR3 DNA reads TGCGCCAGCAGCCAGGCGGACAGGAACCTCTATGGCTACACCTTC.